Following are 12 T cell receptor beta chains from one sample sequenced in a study of blood T cell repertoires in COVID-19. Clones were read by immunoSEQ multiplex PCR, and TCRdb kept only the in-frame ones, dropping some. The repertoire holds 210,000 or so clones, with 86% as singletons. Sequencing was carried out using peripheral blood. The receptors shown here come from a woman aged 45 to 65 with acute or convalescent COVID-19.

The rearrangement links TRBV3-1 (or the pseudogene TRBV3-2) to TRBJ1-3; a weak D match, TRBD1 (5 bases). This CDR3 has 15 residues. Germline CDR1 is LGHDT and CDR2 is YNNKEL (reference sequence). Trimming pared 0 bases from V and 3 bases from J, leaving 9 bases between. The CDR3 coding sequence is TGTGCCAGCAGCCAAGATTTGACAGTTGGAAACACCATATATTTT. It yields the protein CASSQDLTVGNTIYF.

The genes are TRBV10-3 and TRBJ1-1; no reliable D call. This CDR3 is built from 14 residues. Deletions cut 11 bases from V and 4 bases from J, with 20 bases between. Germline V gives CDR1 ENHRY, CDR2 SYGVKD. In DNA, the CDR3 is TGTGCCTGCTTTTCGGGAGGTTCGAGCACTGAAGCTTTCTTT. Translation: CACFSGGSSTEAFF.

This CDR3 reads CASSYGLARDTQYF. The CDR3 bases are TGTGCCAGCAGTTACGGTCTAGCGCGAGATACGCAGTATTTT. The V call is TRBV6-5, the J call TRBJ2-3; tentative D call: TRBD2 (6 bases). This CDR3 is built from 14 residues. Germline loops: CDR1 MNHEY, CDR2 SVGAGI. V was cut by 2 bases and J by 5 bases, with 11 bases left in between.

The CDR3 bases are TGTGCCAGCAGTTTATACAGGGATCACGAGCAGTACTTC. It translates to CASSLYRDHEQYF. This chain connects TRBV12-3 or TRBV12-4 to TRBJ2-7, with D perhaps matching TRBD1 (6 bases). The CDR3 runs 13 residues. Trimming left V 2 bases short and J 5 bases short, with 10 bases between.

For this clone: Additional DNA sequences in this sample encode the identical CDR3. The chain is built from TRBV21-1 and TRBJ2-4; no check of the table's D call, TRBD2, against the DNA was made. TRBV21-1 is reported as a pseudogene. The CDR3 covers 17 residues. In DNA, the CDR3 is TGTGCCAGCAGGGGTCCGGGGGGGGCTGTAGCCAAAAACATTCAGTACTTC. Its translation: CASRGPGGAVAKNIQYF.

V gene TRBV30 combines with J gene TRBJ2-7, with 10 bases fitting TRBD2. CDR1 and CDR2 (germline): GTSNPN, SVGIG (reference sequence). V trimming: 4 bases; J trimming: 3 bases; junction bases outside the gene matches: 3. This CDR3 is 13 amino acids long. The CDR3 reads CAWNSGGLYEQYF. The DNA of the CDR3 is TGTGCCTGGAATAGCGGGGGGCTCTACGAGCAGTACTTC.

For the CDR3, the DNA is TGTGCCATCAGTGAGCCTCAGGGGGCCTCCTACGAGCAGTACTTC. Translating gives CAISEPQGASYEQYF. This chain links TRBV10-3 with TRBJ2-7, with TRBD1 identical over 8 bases. The V segment lost 2 bases and the J segment 0 bases; nucleotides outside the gene matches: 3. The CDR3 is made up of 15 amino acids. Germline CDR1 and CDR2: ENHRY and SYGVKD.

This clone has just one count. The V gene is TRBV28, the J gene TRBJ1-5; possible D gene TRBD1, 6 bases. V lost 4 bases to trimming and J lost 7 bases, with 20 bases between them. Looked up from germline, CDR1 is MDHEN and CDR2 is SYDVKM. The CDR3 consists of 16 residues. CDR3 DNA sequence: TGTGCCAGCAGTTCCCCCCTCGCAGGGGCTGACCAGCCCCAGCATTTT. It encodes CASSSPLAGADQPQHF.

The V call is TRBV23-1, the J call TRBJ1-2, with 9 bases lining up with TRBD1. TRBV23-1 is filed as an ORF, its function uncertain. The CDR3 spans 18 residues. V lost 1 base, J lost 0 bases, and 9 bases stayed unmatched. CDR3 DNA: TGCGCCAGCAGTCAATACCGGGACAGGGAAACAACTAACTATGGCTACACCTTC. Protein: CASSQYRDRETTNYGYTF.

As to this clone: Different DNA sequences within this sample yield the same CDR3. V and J are TRBV3-1 (or the pseudogene TRBV3-2) and TRBJ1-4; 11 positions match TRBD1. V shed 5 bases, J shed 8 bases, and the junction held 4 bases outside the gene matches. This CDR3 contains 14 residues. Germline lookup yields CDR1 LGHDT and CDR2 YNNKEL (reference sequence). The CDR3 coding sequence is TGTGCCAGCAGCAGGACAGGGGGCGACGAAAAACTGTTTTTT. It translates to CASSRTGGDEKLFF.

This clone has only one observation. This chain uses TRBV18 with TRBJ2-7; D may be TRBD1 (6 bases). Trimming shortened V by 2 bases and J by 3 bases, and 11 bases separated the two germline ends. Looked up from germline, CDR1 is KGHSH and CDR2 is LQKENI. This CDR3 is built from 14 residues. The CDR3 is CASSPVGQFYEQYF. The CDR3 DNA reads TGTGCCAGCTCACCAGTGGGACAATTCTACGAGCAGTACTTC.

The chain combines TRBV5-8 with TRBJ2-2; possibly TRBD1 for D (6 bases). The CDR3 is 16 residues long. Germline loops: CDR1 SGHTS, CDR2 YDEGEE. Deletions cut 1 base from V and 3 bases from J, with 13 bases between. The CDR3 here is CASSLFVGTHTGELFF. In DNA, the CDR3 is TGTGCCAGCAGCTTGTTCGTCGGGACACACACCGGGGAGCTGTTTTTT.